The 30 T cell receptor beta chains in this list originate from one sample, sequenced in a study of Tregs in tolerant kidney transplant recipients. Produced via immunoSEQ multiplex PCR; TCRdb's table is partial and in-frame only. The sample comprises a few thousand clones, almost 40% of which are singletons, and roughly 7.4% rests with the top ten. No cognate antigen is known for these TCRs. Sequencing was performed on Tregs from blood cultured with allogeneic cells. The receptors here all came from a human donor in good health.

In its sample, this clone was seen a few times. The CDR3 loop reads CASSRGHGGSYEQYF. The DNA of the CDR3 is TGTGCCAGCAGCCGCGGACATGGCGGGAGCTACGAGCAGTACTTC. V and J are TRBV7-9 and TRBJ2-7; the match to TRBD2 covers 7 bases. After removal of 5 bases from V and 3 bases from J, the junction contained 10 bases not matched to a gene. CDR3 length: 15 residues. CDR1 and CDR2 from the germline V gene are SEHNR and FQNEAQ (reference sequence). Filled out from reference TRBV7-9 and TRBJ2-7, the complete variable domain reads DTGVSQNPRHKITKRGQNVTFRCDPISEHNRLYWYRQTLGQGPEFLTYFQNEAQLEKSRLLSDRFSAERPKGSFSTLEIQRTEQGDSAMYLCASSRGHGGSYEQYFGPGTRLTVT.

The gene calls are TRBV2 and TRBJ1-2; D is unclear. The CDR3 has 13 amino acids. Trimming shortened V by 8 bases and J by 2 bases, and 12 bases separated the two germline ends. CDR1 is SNHLY and CDR2 is FYNNEI in the germline V gene. CDR3 nucleotides: TGTGCCAGCCATACGCAAACCAACTATGGCTACACCTTC. Encoded protein: CASHTQTNYGYTF.

The J gene is TRBJ2-3, the V gene TRBV5-1; 7 bases line up with TRBD1. The CDR3 covers 15 residues. Germline lookup yields CDR1 SGHRS and CDR2 YFSETQ. V trimming: 5 bases; J trimming: 2 bases; junction bases outside the gene matches: 8. In DNA, the CDR3 is TGCGCCAGCAGACACGGGACAGAGTACACAGATACGCAGTATTTT. Protein sequence: CASRHGTEYTDTQYF.

The chain employs TRBV30 and TRBJ2-7; 8 nucleotides match TRBD2. Trimming removed 4 bases from V and 4 bases from J; junction bases left unmatched: 6. The CDR3 has 13 residues. CDR1 is GTSNPN and CDR2 is SVGIG in the germline V gene (reference sequence). The CDR3 loop reads CAWNAGGYYEQYF. CDR3 in DNA: TGTGCCTGGAACGCGGGGGGATATTACGAGCAGTACTTC.

Judged by abundance, this clone is medium-sized. This chain links TRBV18 with TRBJ1-2, with 8 bases fitting TRBD1. J gave up 4 bases and V 5 bases, and 3 bases lay outside the gene matches. Germline CDR1 reads KGHSH; CDR2 reads LQKENI. The CDR3 runs to 13 residues. This CDR3 reads CASSGQGSYGYTF. In DNA, the CDR3 is TGTGCCAGCTCAGGACAGGGTAGCTATGGCTACACCTTC.

The chain has TRBV6-5 and TRBJ2-5; D is possibly TRBD2 (5 bases). The CDR3 sequence is 15 residues long. CDR1 is MNHEY and CDR2 is SVGAGI in the germline V gene. V lost 5 bases, J lost 5 bases, and 18 bases lay in between. The CDR3 reads CASSRRRITGETQYF. DNA of the CDR3: TGTGCCAGCAGTAGGAGAAGGATTACGGGGGAGACCCAGTACTTC.

V usage is TRBV5-4 and J usage is TRBJ2-1; D is perhaps TRBD2 (6 bases). The V end was cut by 4 bases, the J end by 4 bases, with 15 bases between. Germline lookup yields CDR1 SGHNT and CDR2 YYREEE (reference sequence). The CDR3 totals 15 residues. Here the CDR3 DNA reads TGTGCCAGCAGCCCCCCAGCGGGCCTTTACAATGAGCAGTTCTTC. This sequence encodes CASSPPAGLYNEQFF.

The chain links TRBV28 to TRBJ2-5, with 9 bases identical to TRBD1. The CDR3 contains 15 residues. V gave up 5 bases and J gave up 5 bases; unmatched junction bases: 9. The V gene's germline CDR1 is MDHEN and CDR2 SYDVKM. In nucleotides, the CDR3 is TGTGCCAGCAGTCCCCAGGACAGGGGTCGTGAGACCCAGTACTTC. Translation gives CASSPQDRGRETQYF.

The chain combines TRBV6-4 with TRBJ2-3; D not resolved. The V and J ends lost 6 bases and 0 bases respectively, with 13 bases between them. Germline V lookup: CDR1 MRHNA, CDR2 SNTAGT. CDR3 size: 15 residues. The CDR3 reads CASSLYTSSTDTQYF. DNA of the CDR3: TGTGCCAGCAGCCTCTACACGTCTAGCACAGATACGCAGTATTTT.

The genes are TRBV5-4 and TRBJ2-1, with D perhaps being TRBD1 or TRBD2 (5 bases each). Trimming removed 0 bases at V and 0 bases at J, with 10 bases between. The CDR3 length is 16 residues. Per germline, CDR1 SGHNT and CDR2 YYREEE (reference sequence). The CDR3 DNA reads TGTGCCAGCAGCTTGGTTCGTGGGGGCTCCTACAATGAGCAGTTCTTC. Translated: CASSLVRGGSYNEQFF. The variable domain in full, with the rest retrieved from reference TRBV5-4 and TRBJ2-1, is ETGVTQSPTHLIKTRGQQVTLRCSSQSGHNTVSWYQQALGQGPQFIFQYYREEENGRGNFPPRFSGLQFPNYSSELNVNALELDDSALYLCASSLVRGGSYNEQFFGPGTRLTVL.

V usage is TRBV5-1 and J usage is TRBJ1-5, with a tentative D call TRBD1 (6 bases). Germline V CDR1 and CDR2: SGHRS, YFSETQ. The germline V and J ends were trimmed by 1 base and 7 bases, with 21 bases remaining between them. This CDR3 has 17 amino acids. CDR3 protein: CASSLYPTIQGKQPQHF. CDR3 sequence (DNA): TGCGCCAGCAGCTTGTACCCAACTATTCAGGGGAAGCAGCCCCAGCATTTT.

The J gene is TRBJ1-2, the V gene TRBV29-1; D is possibly TRBD1 (6 bases). The CDR3 length is 13 residues. V shed 6 bases and J shed 0 bases, with 11 bases lying between them. Germline values: CDR1 SQVTM, CDR2 ANQGSEA. The CDR3: CSVARTANYGYTF. The CDR3 bases are TGCAGCGTGGCGAGGACAGCTAACTATGGCTACACCTTC.

This chain links TRBV25-1 with TRBJ2-4; TRBD2 might be the D (7 bases). There are 15 residues in the CDR3. Germline values: CDR1 MGHDK, CDR2 SYGVNS. With 4 bases removed from V and 9 bases from J, the gap between germline ends came to 19 bases. In nucleotides, the CDR3 is TGTGCCAGCAGTGTCCTTCAGGGAGGGGGGGGCATTCAGTACTTC. It translates to CASSVLQGGGGIQYF.

The chain joins TRBV4-1 to TRBJ2-3; 8 bases are a match to TRBD1. J gave up 8 bases and V 0 bases, and 16 bases lay outside the gene matches. Germline CDR1 is MGHRA and CDR2 is YSYEKL. The CDR3 consists of 18 residues. The CDR3 loop reads CASSQEGARTGRSATQYF. The CDR3 nucleotides are TGCGCCAGCAGCCAAGAAGGGGCCAGGACAGGGCGGTCAGCTACGCAGTATTTT.

The genes are TRBV6-5 and TRBJ2-3; D could derive from TRBD1 or TRBD2 (5 bases each). With 4 bases removed from V and 3 bases from J, the gap between germline ends came to 11 bases. This CDR3 has 14 residues. CDR1 and CDR2 from the germline V gene are MNHEY and SVGAGI. The CDR3 sequence: CASSWGIGTDTQYF. The CDR3 nucleotides are TGTGCCAGCAGTTGGGGGATTGGTACAGATACGCAGTATTTT.

This clone is large in the sample. The chain has TRBV7-9 and TRBJ2-7; tentative D call: TRBD2 (5 bases). The V gene's germline CDR1 is SEHNR and CDR2 FQNEAQ (reference sequence). The CDR3 runs to 13 residues. Trimming removed 5 bases at V and 7 bases at J, with 15 bases between. The CDR3 DNA is TGTGCCAGCAGCAACAGTGCGGGTGGTGAGCAGTACTTC. Its translation: CASSNSAGGEQYF.

The chain combines TRBV6-8 with TRBJ2-5; TRBD1 aligns across 10 bases. J gave up 2 bases and V 5 bases, and 5 bases lay outside the gene matches. CDR3 length: 15 residues. CDR1 and CDR2 from the germline V gene are MNHGY and SAAAGT. This CDR3 is CASSGRDRGQETQYF. DNA for the CDR3: TGTGCCAGCAGTGGAAGGGACAGGGGTCAAGAGACCCAGTACTTC.

This chain joins TRBV11-2 and TRBJ2-3; no definite D call. The germline V gene encodes CDR1 SGHAT and CDR2 FQNNGV. This CDR3 comprises 11 residues. Trimming stripped 5 bases from V and 6 bases from J, with 6 bases between. The CDR3 DNA follows: TGTGCCAGCAGCCGGGTGGATACGCAGTATTTT. This translates into CASSRVDTQYF.

The chain uses TRBV5-1 and TRBJ1-1, with 7 nucleotides matching TRBD1. This CDR3 region has 14 residues. The junction had 1 base not matched to a gene; V was cut back by 1 base and J by 1 base. Germline loops: CDR1 SGHRS, CDR2 YFSETQ. The CDR3 bases are TGCGCCAGCAGCTTGAACAGGGGGAACACTGAAGCTTTCTTT. Protein product: CASSLNRGNTEAFF.

The rearrangement uses TRBV18 and TRBJ1-2; perhaps TRBD1 as D (6 bases). This CDR3 is 15 amino acids long. Germline lookup yields CDR1 KGHSH and CDR2 LQKENI. V lost 6 bases, J lost 3 bases, and 17 bases lay in between. The CDR3 loop reads CASSPMPDRYYGYTF. The CDR3 region has the DNA TGTGCCAGCTCTCCGATGCCCGACAGGTACTATGGCTACACCTTC.

This clone was counted only a few times. The V and J genes are TRBV6-1 and TRBJ1-1; no clear D. The V gene lost 6 bases and the J gene lost 4 bases, with 18 bases spanning the gap. Germline loops: CDR1 MNHNS, CDR2 SASEGT. The CDR3 sequence is 15 residues long. The chain's CDR3 is CASSANRARGTEAFF. In nucleotides, the CDR3 is TGTGCCAGCAGCGCAAACCGGGCTAGAGGCACTGAAGCTTTCTTT.

This clone is medium-sized (0.01 to 0.1%) within its sample. V usage is TRBV18 and J usage is TRBJ2-1, with 11 positions matching TRBD2. The CDR3 has 17 residues. With 6 bases clipped from V and 4 bases from J, the junction kept 11 bases outside the gene matches. Germline V lookup: CDR1 KGHSH, CDR2 LQKENI. This CDR3 reads CASSQDSGTSGYNEQFF. CDR3 nucleotides: TGTGCCAGCTCTCAAGATTCCGGGACTAGCGGATACAATGAGCAGTTCTTC.

The rearrangement uses TRBV5-5 and TRBJ2-7, with TRBD1 matching 7 bases. This CDR3 has 20 amino acids. V lost 0 bases and J lost 6; bases outside the gene matches: 24. The germline V gene encodes CDR1 SGHKS and CDR2 YYEKEE (reference sequence). The CDR3 protein is CASSLGLRVGGGTFETEQYF. The CDR3 region has the DNA TGTGCCAGCAGCTTGGGGTTGCGGGTAGGGGGCGGCACTTTTGAAACCGAGCAGTACTTC. Full variable domain (outside the CDR3, taken from reference TRBV5-5 and TRBJ2-7): DAGVTQSPTHLIKTRGQQVTLRCSPISGHKSVSWYQQVLGQGPQFIFQYYEKEERGRGNFPDRFSARQFPNYSSELNVNALLLGDSALYLCASSLGLRVGGGTFETEQYFGPGTRLTVT.

This clone turned up a few times. J is TRBJ2-7 and V is TRBV5-1; TRBD1 matches at 12 bases. The CDR3 is 20 residues long. Germline V gene lookup returns CDR1 SGHRS and CDR2 YFSETQ. The V segment lost 0 bases and the J segment 0 bases; nucleotides outside the gene matches: 13. The CDR3 DNA reads as TGCGCCAGCAGCTTGGGGATGGGTTACGGGACAGGGGGCTTCTCCTACGAGCAGTACTTC. Protein sequence: CASSLGMGYGTGGFSYEQYF. The whole variable domain, filled in from reference TRBV5-1 and TRBJ2-7, reads KAGVTQTPRYLIKTRGQQVTLSCSPISGHRSVSWYQQTPGQGLQFLFEYFSETQRNKGNFPGRFSGRQFSNSRSEMNVSTLELGDSALYLCASSLGMGYGTGGFSYEQYFGPGTRLTVT.

Only a few counts were recorded for this clone. Other DNA sequences in this specimen translate into the identical CDR3. J is TRBJ1-1 and V is TRBV7-8; D is perhaps TRBD1 (6 bases). Trimming took 1 base from V and 4 from J, leaving 13 bases between them. This CDR3 has 15 residues. Germline lookup yields CDR1 SGHVS and CDR2 FQNEAQ. The CDR3 nucleotides are TGTGCCAGCAGCTTAGGGGGGGGGGCTGGCACTGAAGCTTTCTTT. This codes for CASSLGGGAGTEAFF.

The J gene is TRBJ2-1, the V gene TRBV18, with D uncertain. The CDR3 runs 12 residues. Germline loops: CDR1 KGHSH, CDR2 LQKENI. The V gene lost 1 base and the J gene lost 6 bases, with 4 bases spanning the gap. For the CDR3, the DNA is TGTGCCAGCTCACCACATGGCAATGAGCAGTTCTTC. It encodes CASSPHGNEQFF.

This clone came up once. V usage is TRBV5-4 and J usage is TRBJ1-6; D is unclear. This CDR3 spans 15 amino acids. V lost 0 bases and J lost 9, with 13 bases in between. Per the germline V gene, CDR1 is SGHNT and CDR2 is YYREEE (reference sequence). CDR3 in amino acids: CASSLVGRLLSPLHF. Here the CDR3 DNA reads TGTGCCAGCAGCTTGGTGGGGAGGCTACTTTCACCCCTCCACTTT.

J is TRBJ2-3 and V is TRBV27; D uncertain. This CDR3 spans 12 amino acids. The germline V gene encodes CDR1 MNHEY and CDR2 SMNVEV (reference sequence). Trimming cost V 5 bases and J 6 bases, with 9 bases left between them. CDR3 sequence (DNA): TGTGCCAGCAGTCTGCAACGGGATACGCAGTATTTT. This encodes CASSLQRDTQYF.

This clone is medium-sized by share. Other DNA sequences of this sample code for an identical CDR3. The genes are TRBV5-1 and TRBJ1-2; TRBD1 matches at 8 bases. The CDR3 contains 13 residues. Germline V gene lookup returns CDR1 SGHRS and CDR2 YFSETQ. J gave up 5 bases and V 4 bases, and 4 bases lay outside the gene matches. CDR3 loop: CASSRQGIYGYTF. The CDR3 coding sequence is TGCGCCAGCAGCCGACAGGGGATTTATGGCTACACCTTC. The whole variable domain, remainder taken from reference TRBV5-1 and TRBJ1-2, is KAGVTQTPRYLIKTRGQQVTLSCSPISGHRSVSWYQQTPGQGLQFLFEYFSETQRNKGNFPGRFSGRQFSNSRSEMNVSTLELGDSALYLCASSRQGIYGYTFGSGTRLTVV.

By sample fraction, this clone is medium-sized (0.01 to 0.1%). The J gene is TRBJ1-4, the V gene TRBV5-1; no definite D call. Trimming shortened V by 2 bases and J by 8 bases, and 7 bases separated the two germline ends. The CDR3 extends over 12 amino acids. Germline assignment: CDR1 SGHRS and CDR2 YFSETQ. The CDR3 nucleotides read TGCGCCAGCAGCTTAAATGGAGAAAAACTGTTTTTT. This codes for CASSLNGEKLFF. The full variable domain, in which reference TRBV5-1 and TRBJ1-4 provide the parts outside the CDR3, is KAGVTQTPRYLIKTRGQQVTLSCSPISGHRSVSWYQQTPGQGLQFLFEYFSETQRNKGNFPGRFSGRQFSNSRSEMNVSTLELGDSALYLCASSLNGEKLFFGSGTQLSVL.